This TCR beta chain was sequenced during a study of tumor-infiltrating lymphocytes in primary liver carcinoma. Study results and limitations: Compared with blood, tumor repertoires held significantly more in their top 250 clones.

Extraction of RNA together with DNA used about 18-30 mg of unsorted bulk tissue. A primer matching the constant region was used to make TCR beta cDNA from 500 to 600 ng of total RNA. Construction of TCR beta libraries relied on three successive nested multiplex PCR rounds employing slightly modified ARM-PCR. For approximately 10 cycles apiece, the opening two PCR rounds ran with TRBV1-TRBV30 forward primers and a C-beta reverse primer. TCRdb analysed the multiplex PCR reads with MiXCR anew, one entry per CDR3 protein. The table has some 100,000 distinct CDR3 sequences, about two thirds seen once. Germline-derived CDR1 and CDR2 are SGHNT and YENEEA. There are 15 residues in the CDR3. In regard to this clonotype: What it recognizes is unknown. One end of the junction varies from germline; a read error may be responsible.

The sequenced sample was liver tumor tissue from sampling region 2. Subset of the sample: tumor region T2, inferior pole. The rearrangement joins TRBV11-3 to TRBJ2-7; possible D gene TRBD2, 7 bases. The clonotype was recovered from a woman in her sixties with primary liver carcinoma and hepatitis B virus infection. The CDR3 bases are TGTGCTAGCAGCCCCGGGACGGGGGGCAACTACGAGCGGTACTTC. Its translation is CASSPGTGGNYERYF.